This is a list of T cell receptor beta chains from one sample in a study of blood T cell repertoires in COVID-19. Libraries were prepared by immunoSEQ multiplex PCR; TCRdb keeps only in-frame clonotypes and omits some of them. The sample lists more than 200,000 clones; around 83% were seen once. The source material was peripheral blood. Source of these receptors: a woman aged 40 to 55 who had recovered from COVID-19. Each CDR3 is given with its conserved first and last residue. D genes are given only for firm matches. Clone size is shown for a subset of rows, as once, few, many or a class of expanded clone.

>TRBJ1-1|TRBV10-1|TRBD1|-
CASSESSGGNTEAFF
TGCGCCAGCAGTGAGTCTTCAGGGGGGAACACTGAAGCTTTCTTT
>TRBJ1-1|TRBV11-1|-|-
CASSLLATEAFF
TGTGCCAGCAGCCTCTTAGCCACTGAAGCTTTCTTT
>TRBJ2-1|TRBV5-1|TRBD2|-
CASSLWSSGASYNEQFF
TGCGCCAGCAGCTTGTGGTCTAGCGGGGCCTCCTACAATGAGCAGTTCTTC
>TRBJ2-7|TRBV7-8|-|few
CASSLERDEQYF
TGTGCCAGCAGCTTAGAGAGGGACGAGCAGTACTTC
>TRBJ2-2|TRBV7-2|TRBD2|-
CASSLSGVNTGELFF
TGTGCCAGCAGCTTAAGCGGGGTAAACACCGGGGAGCTGTTTTTT
>TRBJ2-2|TRBV5-1|TRBD2|few
CASSLFVSGGGNTGELFF
TGCGCCAGCAGCTTATTCGTCTCAGGCGGGGGGAACACCGGGGAGCTGTTTTTT
>TRBJ1-1|TRBV18|TRBD1|few
CASSTGEAIRSEAFF
TGTGCCAGCTCAACAGGGGAAGCCATCCGTTCCGAAGCTTTCTTT
>TRBJ1-1|TRBV7-2|-|-
CASSSLGSGGRREAFF
TGTGCCAGCAGCTCACTTGGAAGCGGAGGGAGACGGGAAGCTTTCTTT
>TRBJ2-7|TRBV20-1|-|-
CSATIYEQYF
TGCAGTGCTACAATCTACGAGCAGTACTTC
>TRBJ2-2|TRBV18|-|-
CASSPLTGGASGELFF
TGTGCCAGCTCACCACTCACCGGAGGGGCATCCGGGGAGCTGTTTTTT
>TRBJ2-7|TRBV10-3|TRBD1|-
CAISEGDRAYEQYF
TGTGCCATCAGTGAGGGGGACAGAGCCTACGAGCAGTACTTC
>TRBJ1-2|TRBV2|-|once
CASSTRQSAYGYTF
TGTGCCAGCAGTACCAGACAGTCAGCATATGGCTACACCTTC
>TRBJ2-2|TRBV30|-|-
CAWSRGTGELFF
TGTGCCTGGAGTAGGGGGACCGGGGAGCTGTTTTTT
>TRBJ2-5|TRBV6-5|TRBD2|-
CASRFGGGPQYF
TGTGCCAGTCGATTCGGGGGGGGGCCCCAGTACTTC
>TRBJ1-4|TRBV6-5|-|-
CASGPTGSTNEKLFF
TGTGCCAGCGGACCGACAGGTTCAACTAATGAAAAACTGTTTTTT
>TRBJ1-1|TRBV25-1|TRBD1|once
CASSGPDRLNTEAFF
TGTGCCAGCAGTGGACCGGACAGGTTGAACACTGAAGCTTTCTTT
>TRBJ1-2|TRBV5-6|-|-
CASSPGHIYGYTF
TGTGCCAGCAGCCCGGGACACATCTATGGCTACACCTTC
>TRBJ2-7|TRBV7-9|-|-
CASSLAGSEQYF
TGTGCCAGCAGCTTAGCGGGCAGCGAGCAGTACTTC
>TRBJ2-5|TRBV5-8|TRBD1|-
CASSPGDRDTETQYF
TGTGCCAGCAGCCCGGGGGACAGGGACACGGAGACCCAGTACTTC
>TRBJ1-1|TRBV20-1|-|once
CSASSRQGTSEAFF
TGCAGTGCTAGTAGTAGGCAGGGTACCAGTGAAGCTTTCTTT
>TRBJ1-1|TRBV5-1|-|-
CASSLVPRRSTEAFF
TGCGCCAGCAGCTTGGTTCCTAGGCGATCCACTGAAGCTTTCTTT
>TRBJ1-1|TRBV9|-|-
CASSKGRNTEAFF
TGTGCCAGCAGCAAGGGGCGGAACACTGAAGCTTTCTTT
>TRBJ2-3|TRBV9|-|once
CASKRGLGGPTDTQYF
TGTGCCAGCAAAAGGGGACTGGGGGGGCCAACAGATACGCAGTATTTT
>TRBJ2-5|TRBV7-2|TRBD2|-
CASSLNGGETQYF
TGTGCCAGCAGCTTAAACGGGGGGGAGACCCAGTACTTC
>TRBJ1-5|TRBV10-3|-|-
CAISESGARSNQPQHF
TGTGCCATCAGTGAGTCAGGGGCGCGGAGCAATCAGCCCCAGCATTTT
>TRBJ2-3|TRBV15|TRBD2|-
CATSRGGLGGATDTQYF
TGTGCCACCAGCAGAGGGGGACTAGGAGGGGCCACAGATACGCAGTATTTT
>TRBJ2-3|TRBV7-9|-|-
CASSLVGTGGTDTQYF
TGTGCCAGCAGCTTAGTCGGGACTGGCGGCACAGATACGCAGTATTTT
>TRBJ2-5|TRBV2|TRBD2|few
CASSASGGGETQYF
TGTGCCAGCAGTGCCAGTGGGGGAGGGGAAACCCAGTACTTC
>TRBJ1-2|TRBV6-1|TRBD1|-
CASSYGTGDYGYTF
TGTGCCAGCAGTTATGGGACAGGGGACTATGGCTACACCTTC
>TRBJ1-2|TRBV14|-|-
CASSQEQGGHGYTF
TGTGCCAGCAGCCAAGAACAGGGTGGGCATGGCTACACCTTC
>TRBJ1-4|TRBV9|-|-
CASSAERGGEKLFF
TGTGCCAGCAGCGCGGAAAGGGGTGGCGAAAAACTGTTTTTT
>TRBJ2-7|TRBV7-2|TRBD1|-
CASSIGQAIYEQYF
TGTGCCAGCAGTATAGGACAGGCTATCTACGAGCAGTACTTC
>TRBJ1-2|TRBV5-1|-|few
CASSPRGGYTF
TGCGCCAGCAGCCCCAGGGGAGGCTACACCTTC
>TRBJ1-5|TRBV6-2/TRBV6-3|-|-
CASSGLTGGVTDQPQHF
TGTGCCAGCAGCGGACTGACGGGGGGTGTTACGGATCAGCCCCAGCATTTT
>TRBJ1-5|TRBV30|TRBD1|-
CAWSDGTAYNQPQHF
TGTGCCTGGAGTGATGGGACAGCCTATAATCAGCCCCAGCATTTT
>TRBJ2-5|TRBV28|TRBD2|-
CASSRTGGRGETQYF
TGTGCCAGCAGTCGTACGGGGGGGCGTGGAGAGACCCAGTACTTC
>TRBJ1-1|TRBV4-2|TRBD1|-
CASSQVPGQGFLNTEAFF
TGTGCCAGCAGCCAAGTACCGGGACAGGGTTTTCTGAACACTGAAGCTTTCTTT
>TRBJ2-6|TRBV19|-|-
CASSLHHPQFANVLTF
TGTGCCAGTAGTCTTCACCATCCCCAGTTTGCCAACGTCCTGACTTTC
>TRBJ1-2|TRBV18|TRBD1|-
CASSPGQDRGYTF
TGTGCCAGCTCACCGGGACAGGACCGTGGCTACACCTTC
>TRBJ1-5|TRBV6-5|TRBD1|-
CASSSDRGNQPQHF
TGTGCCAGCAGTTCCGACAGGGGCAATCAGCCCCAGCATTTT
>TRBJ1-2|TRBV5-6|TRBD1|-
CASSLPGQGDYGYTF
TGTGCCAGCAGCTTACCGGGACAGGGAGACTATGGCTACACCTTC
>TRBJ2-2|TRBV27|TRBD2|-
CASRLAGGTNTGELFF
TGTGCCAGTCGGCTAGCGGGGGGGACGAACACCGGGGAGCTGTTTTTT
>TRBJ2-5|TRBV4-2|TRBD2|-
CASSQGAASGGETQYF
TGTGCCAGCAGCCAGGGGGCGGCTAGCGGGGGTGAGACCCAGTACTTC
>TRBJ2-7|TRBV5-1|TRBD1|few
CASSYSGTGDEQYF
TGCGCCAGCAGCTATTCCGGGACAGGGGACGAGCAGTACTTC
>TRBJ1-3|TRBV6-5|-|-
CASSSAASSGNTIYF
TGTGCCAGCAGCTCGGCAGCGAGCTCTGGAAACACCATATATTTT
>TRBJ1-4|TRBV5-6|TRBD1|-
CASSSRQGGNEKLFF
TGTGCCAGCAGCTCTCGACAGGGGGGAAATGAAAAACTGTTTTTT
>TRBJ1-5|TRBV6-5|TRBD1|-
CASRLGQGGNQPQHF
TGTGCCAGCAGACTGGGACAGGGGGGTAATCAGCCCCAGCATTTT
>TRBJ2-7|TRBV2|TRBD1|-
CASSEWARQGNEQYF
TGTGCCAGCAGTGAATGGGCGCGACAGGGGAACGAGCAGTACTTC
>TRBJ2-7|TRBV7-9|-|-
CASSLGRGGSEQYF
TGTGCCAGCAGCTTAGGTCGCGGGGGCTCCGAGCAGTACTTC
>TRBJ2-3|TRBV3-1/TRBV3-2|TRBD1|-
CASSQVGTAEDTQYF
TGTGCCAGCAGCCAAGTAGGGACAGCCGAAGATACGCAGTATTTT
>TRBJ1-2|TRBV3-1/TRBV3-2|-|-
CASSHLDSPNYGYTF
TGTGCCAGCAGCCATCTGGACAGCCCTAACTATGGCTACACCTTC
>TRBJ1-6|TRBV12-3/TRBV12-4|-|-
CASRVNISPLHF
TGTGCCAGCAGAGTAAACATTTCACCCCTCCACTTT
>TRBJ1-2|TRBV7-2|TRBD1|few
CASSPGTGSYGYTF
TGTGCCAGCAGCCCCGGGACAGGGTCCTATGGCTACACCTTC
>TRBJ1-2|TRBV7-2|TRBD1|-
CASSLGGTGGVDYGYTF
TGTGCCAGCAGCTTAGGGGGGACAGGGGGCGTCGACTATGGCTACACCTTC
>TRBJ1-1|TRBV10-3|-|-
CATSGGVNTEAFF
TGTGCCACCTCCGGGGGGGTGAACACTGAAGCTTTCTTT
>TRBJ1-1|TRBV10-3|-|-
CAISEFGVESEAFF
TGTGCCATCAGTGAGTTCGGGGTGGAATCTGAAGCTTTCTTT
>TRBJ2-5|TRBV7-9|TRBD2|-
CASSLDLRGRQETQYF
TGTGCCAGCAGCTTAGACTTGCGGGGGAGACAAGAGACCCAGTACTTC
>TRBJ2-1|TRBV19|TRBD1|once
CASTQGRDRGDNEQFF
TGTGCCAGTACCCAAGGTCGGGACAGGGGGGACAATGAGCAGTTCTTC
>TRBJ1-6|TRBV30|-|-
CAWNQPRQEVNSPLHF
TGTGCCTGGAACCAACCCCGACAGGAGGTAAACTCACCCCTCCACTTT